This T cell receptor beta chain was identified during a study of control samples from healthy donors and cancer patients. Assay: immunoSEQ multiplex PCR; the TCRdb copy retains only in-frame clones and omits some. The sample holds 84,000 or so clones, about nine tenths seen once. V lost 1 base, J lost 5 bases, and 12 bases lay in between. Germline CDR1 reads SGHRS; CDR2 reads YFSETQ. The CDR3 totals 15 residues. The sequencing sample was made of blood. The sequence was collected from a young man in good health. The rearrangement uses TRBV5-1 and TRBJ2-2; D may match TRBD1 or TRBD2 (6 bases each). The CDR3 loop is CASSLSGAQTGELFF. The CDR3 DNA reads as TGCGCCAGCAGCTTGTCGGGGGCTCAGACCGGGGAGCTGTTTTTT.